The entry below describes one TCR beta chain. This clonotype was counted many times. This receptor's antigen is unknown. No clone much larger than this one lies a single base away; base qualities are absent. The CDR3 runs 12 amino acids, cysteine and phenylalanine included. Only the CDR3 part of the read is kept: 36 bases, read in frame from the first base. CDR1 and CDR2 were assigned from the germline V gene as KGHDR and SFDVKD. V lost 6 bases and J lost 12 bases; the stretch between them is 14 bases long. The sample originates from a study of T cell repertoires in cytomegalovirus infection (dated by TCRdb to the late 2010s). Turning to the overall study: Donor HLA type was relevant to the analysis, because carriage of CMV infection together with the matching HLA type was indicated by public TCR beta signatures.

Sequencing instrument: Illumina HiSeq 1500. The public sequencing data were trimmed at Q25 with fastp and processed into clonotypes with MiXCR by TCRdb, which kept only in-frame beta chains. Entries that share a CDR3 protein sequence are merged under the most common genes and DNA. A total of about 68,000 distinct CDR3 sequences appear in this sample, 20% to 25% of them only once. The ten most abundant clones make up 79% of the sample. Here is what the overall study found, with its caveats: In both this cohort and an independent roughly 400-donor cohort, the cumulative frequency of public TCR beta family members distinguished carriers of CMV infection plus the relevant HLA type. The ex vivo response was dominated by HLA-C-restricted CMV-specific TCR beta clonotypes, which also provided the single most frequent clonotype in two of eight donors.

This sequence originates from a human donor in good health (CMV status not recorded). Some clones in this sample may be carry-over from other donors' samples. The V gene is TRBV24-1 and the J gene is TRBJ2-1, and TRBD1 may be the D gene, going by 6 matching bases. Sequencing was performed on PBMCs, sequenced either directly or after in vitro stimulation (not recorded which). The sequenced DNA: TGTGCCACCAGTCCTTCACCAGGGGTGCAGTTCTTC. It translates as CATSPSPGVQFF.